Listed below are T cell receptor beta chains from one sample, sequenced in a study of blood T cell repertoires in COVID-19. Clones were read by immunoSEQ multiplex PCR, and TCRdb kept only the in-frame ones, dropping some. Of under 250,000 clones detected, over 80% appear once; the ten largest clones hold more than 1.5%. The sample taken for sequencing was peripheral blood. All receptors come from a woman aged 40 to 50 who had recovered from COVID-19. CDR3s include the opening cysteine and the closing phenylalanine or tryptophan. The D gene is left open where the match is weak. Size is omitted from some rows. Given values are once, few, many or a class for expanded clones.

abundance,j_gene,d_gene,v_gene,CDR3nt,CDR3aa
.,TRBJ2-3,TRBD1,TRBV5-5,TGTGCCAGCAGCATACAGGGGTGGTCTCGCCGGGATACGCAGTATTTT,CASSIQGWSRRDTQYF
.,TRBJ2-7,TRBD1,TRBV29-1,TGCAGCGTCCTCGGACAGGGAAGCCCCTACGAGCAGTACTTC,CSVLGQGSPYEQYF
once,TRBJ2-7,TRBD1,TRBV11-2,TGTGCCAGCAGCTTTGGACAGGAGATTGGGTACGAGCAGTACTTC,CASSFGQEIGYEQYF
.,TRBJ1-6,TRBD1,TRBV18,TGTGCCAGCTCACCACGGACAGGGTTTGATTCACCCCTCCACTTT,CASSPRTGFDSPLHF
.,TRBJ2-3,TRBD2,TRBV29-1,TGCAGCGTAGCCACTAGCGGAGCTAGCACAGATACGCAGTATTTT,CSVATSGASTDTQYF
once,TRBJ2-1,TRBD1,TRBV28,TGTGCCAGCAGTTTCACCGGGACAGGGGGCTATGAGCAGTTCTTC,CASSFTGTGGYEQFF
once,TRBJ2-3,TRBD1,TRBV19,TGTGCCAGTAGTATTACAGGGGCGAGTGATACGCAGTATTTT,CASSITGASDTQYF
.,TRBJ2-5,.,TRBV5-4,TGTGCCAGCAGCTTAGGGGTCGAGACCCAGTACTTC,CASSLGVETQYF
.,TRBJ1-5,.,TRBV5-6,TGTGCCAGCAGCCGGGGAGAGGGAGGCCAGCCCCAGCATTTT,CASSRGEGGQPQHF
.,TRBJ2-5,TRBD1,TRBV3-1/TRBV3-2,TGTGCCAGCAGCACCCAGGGGGAAGAGACCCAGTACTTC,CASSTQGEETQYF
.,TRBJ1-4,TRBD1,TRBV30,TGTGCCTGGGAAGGACAGGGCCGGTTTCGTGAAAAACTGTTTTTT,CAWEGQGRFREKLFF
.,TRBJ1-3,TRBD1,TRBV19,TGTGCCAGTAGGGACAGGGGCTCTGGAAACACCATATATTTT,CASRDRGSGNTIYF